The clone carrying this T cell receptor beta chain was detected once. Its antigen is not identified. These data belong to a study of shared clonotypes between healthy human individuals. Study-wide results and limits: On the whole, naive subsets had larger estimated richness than memory subsets had.

The CDR3 runs 13 residues. The germline V gene has CDR1 SQVTM and CDR2 ANQGSEA. V lost 3 bases, J lost 3 bases, and 11 bases lay in between. Each subset's genomic DNA was split evenly across several immunoSEQ plates. Sequencing used immunoSEQ multiplex PCR; TCRdb keeps in-frame clones, though not all of them. This table has around 2,000,000 clones, about 93% appearing once. Naive CD8 cells lacked CD45RO and underwent positive selection for CCR7, leaving out terminally differentiated effector memory CD45RA+ cells. This sequence was found in a man aged 18 to 35 in good health. Some clones in this sample may be carry-over from other donors' samples. The rearrangement uses TRBV29-1 and TRBJ1-2; D may be TRBD1 (6 bases). Sequenced input: naive CD8+ T cells from PBMCs. CDR3 loop: CSVENRVDYGYTF. The CDR3 DNA follows: TGCAGCGTTGAGAACAGGGTGGACTATGGCTACACCTTC.